Below are 29 T cell receptor beta chains sequenced from a single sample in a study of T-cell reconstitution after alpha-beta-depleted transplantation in children. A library of TCRbeta sequences, prepared with unique molecular identifiers, was generated. TCRdb reanalysed the PCR reads using MiXCR and keeps one entry per CDR3 protein. There are some 300,000 distinct CDR3 sequences in the sample; 10% occur only once, and more than 2% lies in the top ten. Sequenced here: PBMCs from the stem cell graft donor, sampled from the stem cell graft. The receptors here all came from a human donor who donated a stem cell graft to a child with acute lymphoblastic leukemia.

The table lists this clonotype with a few counts. The V gene is TRBV11-2, the J gene TRBJ2-1; the D gene is possibly TRBD1 (5 bases). V was clipped by 5 bases and J by 0 bases, with 26 bases between them. CDR3 length: 20 amino acids. Germline CDR1 is SGHAT and CDR2 is FQNNGV. For the CDR3, the DNA is TGTGCCAGCAGCCGCCCCGCAGGGCAAACCGGAAAGGGCTCCTACAATGAGCAGTTCTTC. This sequence encodes CASSRPAGQTGKGSYNEQFF.

This chain links TRBV7-2 with TRBJ1-6, with D unresolved. The CDR3 runs 12 residues. Germline CDR1 is SGHTA and CDR2 is FQGNSA. V lost 3 bases, J lost 13 bases, and 10 bases lay in between. The CDR3 sequence: CASSFEGPPLHF. The CDR3 nucleotides read TGTGCCAGCAGCTTTGAAGGTCCCCCCCTCCACTTT.

This clonotype has just a few counts. V is TRBV29-1 and J is TRBJ2-5, with D hard to call. This CDR3 comprises 12 residues. With 3 bases removed from V and 3 bases from J, the gap between germline ends came to 8 bases. The germline gives CDR1 SQVTM, CDR2 ANQGSEA. The CDR3 sequence: CSVDTDKETQYF. CDR3 coding DNA: TGCAGCGTTGACACAGATAAAGAGACCCAGTACTTC.

This clonotype appeared many times. The rearrangement uses TRBV7-3 and TRBJ2-2; no firm D call. In germline, CDR1 is SGHTA, CDR2 FQGTGA. V lost 4 bases to trimming and J lost 4 bases, with 4 bases between them. This CDR3 has 12 residues. This CDR3 is CASSSRTGELFF. The CDR3 DNA reads as TGTGCCAGCAGCTCCCGCACCGGGGAGCTGTTTTTT.

The sample holds a few counts of this clonotype. The rearrangement joins TRBV21-1 to TRBJ2-5; the table calls TRBD1, which could not be checked here. TRBV21-1 is marked as a pseudogene. The CDR3 loop spans 14 amino acids. The CDR3 DNA reads as TGTGCCAGCAGGATCCCAGGGATGGGGGAGACCCAGTACTTC. This encodes CASRIPGMGETQYF.

At least ten counts were recorded for this clonotype. The chain has TRBV5-1 and TRBJ2-5; D not resolved. CDR1 is SGHRS, CDR2 YFSETQ, per germline. V was shortened by 3 bases and J by 7 bases, with 7 bases between the two germline ends. CDR3 length equals 11 residues. The CDR3 is CASSWSGTQYF. CDR3 coding DNA: TGCGCCAGCAGCTGGTCAGGGACCCAGTACTTC.

The DNA of the CDR3 is TGTGCCAGCAGCCACTCCGGGGGTTACACTGAAGCTTTCTTT. It is translated as CASSHSGGYTEAFF. The chain couples TRBV7-9 to TRBJ1-1; D possibly corresponds to TRBD1 (5 bases). CDR1 is SEHNR, CDR2 FQNEAQ, per germline (reference sequence). The CDR3 is 14 residues long. V was clipped by 5 bases and J by 3 bases, with 13 bases between them.

This clonotype was detected ten times or more. The rearrangement uses TRBV27 and TRBJ2-2; 8 bases are a match to TRBD2. Germline V gene lookup returns CDR1 MNHEY and CDR2 SMNVEV (reference sequence). Trimming cost V 2 bases and J 4 bases; bases outside gene matches: 3. The CDR3 runs to 15 residues. CDR3: CASSLETSGTGELFF. As DNA, the CDR3 is TGTGCCAGCAGTTTAGAAACTAGCGGCACCGGGGAGCTGTTTTTT.

This clonotype turned up a few times. The chain couples TRBV20-1 to TRBJ2-7; D could derive from TRBD1 or TRBD2 (5 bases each). The length of the CDR3 is 13 residues. From germline, CDR1 is DFQATT and CDR2 SNEGSKA (reference sequence). V dropped 5 bases and J dropped 6 bases, with 17 bases sitting between them. DNA of the CDR3: TGCAGTGCTTCCGGGACCGGGGCGGGCGAGCAGTACTTC. Amino acids: CSASGTGAGEQYF.

With regard to this clonotype: At one boundary the junction diverges from the germline segment, which might be a read error. This sequence joins TRBV5-1 and TRBJ1-4, with D possibly matching TRBD1 (6 bases). Germline values: CDR1 SGHRS, CDR2 YFSETQ. CDR3 size: 17 residues. Here the CDR3 reads CASSPGRGPRQGEKLIF. CDR3 DNA sequence: TGCGCCAGCAGCCCCGGTCGGGGGCCCAGGCAGGGTGAAAAACTGATTTTT.

The V and J genes are TRBV7-9 and TRBJ1-2, with D maybe TRBD1 (5 bases). The V gene lost 5 bases and the J gene lost 6 bases, with 19 bases spanning the gap. This CDR3 contains 15 residues. In germline, CDR1 is SEHNR, CDR2 FQNEAQ (reference sequence). The CDR3 here is CASSHPEGPSNGYTF. In DNA, the CDR3 is TGTGCCAGCAGCCATCCGGAGGGGCCGTCTAATGGCTACACCTTC.

The chain is built from TRBV4-1 and TRBJ2-1; tentative D call: TRBD2 (7 bases). CDR3 length: 14 residues. V lost 4 bases to trimming and J lost 5 bases, with 12 bases between them. Germline V gene sequence: CDR1 MGHRA, CDR2 YSYEKL. The CDR3, as DNA: TGCGCCAGCAGCCTAAGGGGGGGGCACAATGAGCAGTTCTTC. This encodes CASSLRGGHNEQFF.

The genes are TRBV27 and TRBJ2-7; TRBD2 matches 10 bases. Germline assignment: CDR1 MNHEY and CDR2 SMNVEV (reference sequence). The trim removed 6 bases at V and 3 bases at J, leaving 8 bases unmatched. The CDR3 runs to 15 residues. In nucleotides, the CDR3 is TGTGCCAGCAGCCCGCTAGCGGGAGACGGCTACGAGCAGTACTTC. It encodes CASSPLAGDGYEQYF.

The chain links TRBV3-1 to TRBJ1-1; possible D gene TRBD1, 5 bases. The V and J ends lost 3 bases and 5 bases respectively, with 10 bases between them. This CDR3 is built from 13 residues. CDR1 is LGHDT and CDR2 is YNNKEL in the germline V gene (reference sequence). The CDR3 DNA reads as TGTGCCAGCAGCCAGGGGGGTGGAACTGAAGCTTTCTTT. Its translation: CASSQGGGTEAFF.

This clonotype was seen ten or more times. CDR3 in DNA: TGCAGCGTTGAACGACTAGCGGGAGTTGAGCAGTTCTTC. Translated: CSVERLAGVEQFF. J is TRBJ2-1 and V is TRBV29-1; 12 positions match TRBD2. This CDR3 is built from 13 residues. Unmatched junction bases numbered 2, after V lost 2 bases and J lost 9 bases. CDR1 SQVTM and CDR2 ANQGSEA come from the germline V gene.

This rearrangement joins TRBV28 to TRBJ2-1, with TRBD2 identical over 7 bases. The germline gives CDR1 MDHEN, CDR2 SYDVKM. This CDR3 is built from 14 residues. V was clipped by 0 bases and J by 9 bases; unmatched bases: 5. CDR3 in amino acids: CASSLWAGAGEQFF. The CDR3 DNA reads as TGTGCCAGCAGTTTATGGGCGGGAGCGGGTGAGCAGTTCTTC.

This chain uses TRBV5-1 with TRBJ2-7; TRBD2 might be the D (5 bases). V lost 3 bases and J 6 bases, leaving 22 bases between the germline ends. Germline CDR1 is SGHRS and CDR2 is YFSETQ. This CDR3 has 16 residues. CDR3 residues: CASSSGLASESSEQYF. Written as DNA, the CDR3 is TGCGCCAGCAGCTCGGGATTAGCATCGGAATCCAGCGAGCAGTACTTC.

The chain is built from TRBV6-5 and TRBJ2-7; D remains ambiguous. Trimming pared 2 bases from V and 1 base from J, leaving 9 bases between. Germline lookup yields CDR1 MNHEY and CDR2 SVGAGI. The CDR3 is made up of 14 amino acids. CDR3 DNA sequence: TGTGCCAGCAGTTACGAGTACAGTTCCTACGAGCAGTACTTC. Translating gives CASSYEYSSYEQYF.

The CDR3 DNA is TGTGCCAGCAGCTTGGGCGGCAGGGGGGCTCTAAAGAACACCGGGGAGCTGTTTTTT. It translates to CASSLGGRGALKNTGELFF. The rearrangement uses TRBV5-4 and TRBJ2-2; possible D gene TRBD1, 7 bases. CDR1 SGHNT and CDR2 YYREEE come from the germline V gene (reference sequence). The CDR3 extends over 19 amino acids. V lost 0 bases and J lost 1, with 19 bases in between. Using reference TRBV5-4 and TRBJ2-2 for the parts outside the CDR3, the full variable domain is ETGVTQSPTHLIKTRGQQVTLRCSSQSGHNTVSWYQQALGQGPQFIFQYYREEENGRGNFPPRFSGLQFPNYSSELNVNALELDDSALYLCASSLGGRGALKNTGELFFGEGSRLTVL.

The rearrangement joins TRBV7-2 to TRBJ1-6, with unresolved D. V lost 5 bases and J 9 bases, leaving 11 bases between the germline ends. The CDR3 totals 13 residues. CDR1 is SGHTA, CDR2 FQGNSA, per germline. The CDR3 here is CASSVPGGSPLHF. As DNA, the CDR3 is TGTGCCAGCAGCGTGCCGGGCGGTTCACCCCTCCACTTT.

The chain uses TRBV11-2 and TRBJ2-1, with 11 bases fitting TRBD2. With V trimmed by 7 bases and J by 5 bases, 7 bases remained unmatched. This CDR3 comprises 15 residues. Germline assignment: CDR1 SGHAT and CDR2 FQNNGV. CDR3 residues: CASNKWGLADNEQFF. CDR3 DNA sequence: TGTGCCAGCAACAAGTGGGGACTAGCGGACAATGAGCAGTTCTTC.

This sequence joins TRBV7-9 and TRBJ2-1, with TRBD1 matching over 7 bases. Germline CDR1 and CDR2: SEHNR and FQNEAQ (reference sequence). This CDR3 is 16 amino acids long. Trimming removed 5 bases from V and 7 bases from J; junction bases left unmatched: 14. DNA for the CDR3: TGTGCCAGCAGCCCGAGAAGGGGGCGAGGTATGAATGAGCAGTTCTTC. Protein: CASSPRRGRGMNEQFF.

The genes are TRBV24-1 and TRBJ2-5; 8 bases map to TRBD2. The V and J ends lost 1 base and 2 bases, in that order; junction bases with no gene match: 5. Germline CDR1 and CDR2: KGHDR and SFDVKD. This CDR3 comprises 16 residues. CDR3: CATSDFRREAQETQYF. Written as DNA, the CDR3 is TGTGCCACCAGTGATTTCCGGCGGGAGGCACAAGAGACCCAGTACTTC.

This clonotype was counted many times. The J gene is TRBJ2-5, the V gene TRBV7-2; perhaps D is TRBD1 or TRBD2 (6 bases each). The CDR3 contains 13 residues. Trimming took 6 bases from V and 5 from J, leaving 13 bases between them. Germline V gene lookup returns CDR1 SGHTA and CDR2 FQGNSA. CDR3 DNA sequence: TGTGCCAGCAGTTTGGTAGGGGGGGAGACCCAGTACTTC. It is translated as CASSLVGGETQYF. The entire variable domain, with the rest obtained from reference TRBV7-2 and TRBJ2-5, is as follows: GAGVSQSPSNKVTEKGKDVELRCDPISGHTALYWYRQSLGQGLEFLIYFQGNSAPDKSGLPSDRFSAERTGGSVSTLTIQRTQQEDSAVYLCASSLVGGETQYFGPGTRLLVL.

In this sample, this clonotype turned up a few times. The chain is built from TRBV12-3 or TRBV12-4 and TRBJ2-3; D uncertain. The CDR3 is made up of 13 amino acids. Trimming took off 10 bases at V and 4 bases at J, with 15 bases between the two ends. The CDR3 region has the DNA TGTGCCACCGGTTTAGTGGGCCCAGATACGCAGTATTTT. Its translation: CATGLVGPDTQYF.

At least ten counts were recorded for this clonotype. The V call is TRBV4-2, the J call TRBJ2-5; D assignment may be TRBD1 or TRBD2 (5 bases each). CDR1 and CDR2 from the germline V gene are LGHNA and YNFKEQ. The CDR3 sequence is 15 residues long. The ends were cut back, 0 bases at V and 4 bases at J, with 12 bases in the middle. The CDR3 region has the DNA TGTGCCAGCAGCCAAGATCGGGGCGCTTTAGAGACCCAGTACTTC. This sequence encodes CASSQDRGALETQYF.

The chain joins TRBV7-9 to TRBJ2-1, with D maybe TRBD1 (6 bases). Germline V gene sequence: CDR1 SEHNR, CDR2 FQNEAQ (reference sequence). The germline V and J ends were trimmed by 5 bases and 4 bases, with 18 bases remaining between them. The CDR3 is 16 residues long. The chain's CDR3 is CASSHFHDRIYNEQFF. CDR3 nucleotide sequence: TGTGCCAGCAGCCATTTCCACGACAGGATTTACAATGAGCAGTTCTTC.

CDR3 bases: TGTGCCAGCAGCTTAAGGACTGAACAGGGATATGGCTACACCTTC. It specifies CASSLRTEQGYGYTF. The chain has TRBV13 and TRBJ1-2, with TRBD1 as a possible D gene (6 bases). This CDR3 comprises 15 residues. The germline gives CDR1 PRHDT, CDR2 FYEKMQ (reference sequence). The V end was cut by 2 bases, the J end by 5 bases, with 15 bases between.

This clonotype was seen at least ten times. The V call is TRBV20-1, the J call TRBJ2-2; D remains ambiguous. Trimming stripped 3 bases from V and 4 bases from J, with 9 bases between. The CDR3 covers 13 residues. Germline V gene lookup returns CDR1 DFQATT and CDR2 SNEGSKA (reference sequence). The CDR3 DNA follows: TGCAGTGCTAGTATTAGCATCACCGGGGAGCTGTTTTTT. Its protein product is CSASISITGELFF.